The 10 T cell receptor beta chains below come from one sample, sequenced in a study of cytomegalovirus exposure and HLA in healthy donors. PCR primers comprised 60 Vbeta and 13 Jbeta primers. Repertoires were generated with immunoSEQ multiplex PCR, while TCRdb's copy carries only in-frame clones and drops some. The sample consists of some 200,000 clones, 79% of them appearing once. The sequenced sample consisted of PBMCs. These receptor sequences come from a woman between 45 and 60 years old in good health and CMV-seronegative.

J is TRBJ1-2 and V is TRBV27; weak D call: TRBD1 (6 bases). This CDR3 spans 15 amino acids. Germline assignment: CDR1 MNHEY and CDR2 SMNVEV (reference sequence). The V end was cut by 6 bases, the J end by 4 bases, with 18 bases between. The CDR3 DNA sequence: TGTGCCAGCAGGCAGAGGGGGACGGACCTCTATGGCTACACCTTC. Its translation is CASRQRGTDLYGYTF.

Only a few counts were recorded for this clone. V and J are TRBV6-5 and TRBJ1-3; the match to TRBD1 covers 7 bases. CDR1 is MNHEY and CDR2 is SVGAGI in the germline V gene. CDR3 length: 16 residues. After removal of 0 bases from V and 2 bases from J, the junction contained 4 bases not matched to a gene. In nucleotides, the CDR3 is TGTGCCAGCAGTTACTCGGGCAGGGGGACTGGAAACACCATATATTTT. Translated: CASSYSGRGTGNTIYF.

The chain couples TRBV7-6 to TRBJ1-1; D is undetermined. The V gene lost 0 bases and the J gene lost 6 bases, with 11 bases spanning the gap. Germline lookup yields CDR1 SGHVS and CDR2 FNYEAQ. The CDR3 loop spans 14 amino acids. CDR3 sequence: CASSLAGEFSEAFF. CDR3 nucleotides: TGTGCCAGCAGCTTAGCCGGGGAGTTCTCTGAAGCTTTCTTT.

Worth noting for this clone: One end of the junction is discordant with germline, which a read error may explain. CDR3 sequence reads: CASSLGGGRQPQHF. The CDR3 coding sequence is TGTGCCAGCAGTTTAGGGGGCGGCCGGCAGCCCCAGCATTTT. This chain uses TRBV7-8 with TRBJ1-5, with 7 bases lining up with TRBD1. This CDR3 spans 14 amino acids. Germline assignment: CDR1 SGHVS and CDR2 FQNEAQ.

This chain connects TRBV18 to TRBJ2-7, with a tentative D call TRBD2 (5 bases). The CDR3 runs 13 residues. Germline V gene sequence: CDR1 KGHSH, CDR2 LQKENI. V was trimmed by 4 bases and J by 0 bases, leaving 7 bases between them. CDR3 nucleotide sequence: TGTGCCAGCTCACTAGGACTCTCCTACGAGCAGTACTTC. It is translated as CASSLGLSYEQYF.

The V gene is TRBV4-2, the J gene TRBJ1-2; maybe TRBD1 (6 bases). The CDR3 sequence is 15 residues long. Germline CDR1 and CDR2: LGHNA and YNFKEQ. Trimming shortened V by 1 base and J by 4 bases, and 13 bases separated the two germline ends. The CDR3 bases are TGTGCCAGCAGCCAAGGATCAGGGGAGACCTATGGCTACACCTTC. Its protein is CASSQGSGETYGYTF.

The chain uses TRBV5-4 and TRBJ2-7; D is ambiguous. Germline V lookup: CDR1 SGHNT, CDR2 YYREEE (reference sequence). The CDR3 runs to 14 residues. Trimming left V 4 bases short and J 0 bases short, with 11 bases between. The CDR3: CASSPERSSYEQYF. CDR3 sequence (DNA): TGTGCCAGCAGCCCCGAGAGGAGCTCCTACGAGCAGTACTTC.

The rearrangement uses TRBV4-3 and TRBJ2-1; 10 bases match TRBD2. V shed 0 bases, J shed 4 bases, and the junction held 6 bases outside the gene matches. Germline CDR1 reads LGHNA; CDR2 reads YSLEER. The CDR3 has 17 amino acids. DNA of the CDR3: TGCGCCAGCAGCCAAGAGGCTAGCGGGGGCTTTTACAATGAGCAGTTCTTC. Translation gives CASSQEASGGFYNEQFF.

V usage is TRBV9 and J usage is TRBJ2-1; TRBD2 might be the D (5 bases). Between the trimmed V and J ends, which lost 2 bases and 4 bases, there was a span of 10 bases. Germline CDR1 reads SGDLS; CDR2 reads YYNGEE. The CDR3 contains 14 residues. The CDR3 is CASSVPGSYNEQFF. CDR3 nucleotide sequence: TGTGCCAGCAGCGTCCCTGGGAGTTACAATGAGCAGTTCTTC.

This rearrangement joins TRBV7-9 to TRBJ2-7; D might be TRBD2 (6 bases). Germline V CDR1 and CDR2: SEHNR, FQNEAQ (reference sequence). This CDR3 is built from 15 residues. Trimming left V 2 bases short and J 0 bases short, with 11 bases between. CDR3 residues: CASSLRTTGSYEQYF. As DNA, the CDR3 is TGTGCCAGCAGCTTAAGGACTACCGGCTCCTACGAGCAGTACTTC.